This T cell receptor beta chain was recorded in a study of radiation and T cells in renal cell carcinoma. The time point: blood 4 weeks post-SBRT, at nephrectomy. The treatment was: 15 Gy SBRT to primary tumor, nephrectomy 4 weeks later. Radiation-treated patients gave blood at baseline, week 2 and week 4. Clones were sequenced by immunoSEQ multiplex PCR, and TCRdb holds only the in-frame ones, with some missing. The sample has under 200,000 clones; around 90% are singletons. Study-level results: In blood, top tumor clones expanded by 2 weeks, shrinking by 4.

Comment on this clone: The antigen is undetermined.

The CDR3 covers 14 residues. Deletions cut 1 base from V and 3 bases from J, with 9 bases between. CDR1 and CDR2 from the germline V gene are KGHSH and LQKENI. The input for sequencing was blood, taken from a patient whose treatment included radiotherapy and nephrectomy. The rearrangement links TRBV18 to TRBJ1-1, with D unresolved. The clonotype was recovered from a woman in her forties or fifties with renal cell carcinoma. CDR3 residues: CASSPHQRHTEAFF. For the CDR3, the DNA is TGTGCCAGCTCACCACACCAGCGGCACACTGAAGCTTTCTTT.